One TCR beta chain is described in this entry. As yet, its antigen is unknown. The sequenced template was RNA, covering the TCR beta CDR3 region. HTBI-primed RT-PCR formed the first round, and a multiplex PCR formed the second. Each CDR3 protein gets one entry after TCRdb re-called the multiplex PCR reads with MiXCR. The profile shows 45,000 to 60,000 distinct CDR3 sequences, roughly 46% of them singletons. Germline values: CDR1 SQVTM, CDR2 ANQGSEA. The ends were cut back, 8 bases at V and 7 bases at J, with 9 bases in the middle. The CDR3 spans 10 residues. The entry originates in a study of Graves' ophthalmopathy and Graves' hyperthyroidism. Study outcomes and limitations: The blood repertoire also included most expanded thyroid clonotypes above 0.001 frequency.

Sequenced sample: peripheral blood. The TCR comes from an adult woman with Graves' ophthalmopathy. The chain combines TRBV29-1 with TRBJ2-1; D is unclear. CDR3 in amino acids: CSLTRNEQFF. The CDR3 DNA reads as TGCAGCTTGACGCGAAATGAGCAGTTCTTC.